This TCR beta chain was profiled in a study of T cells in Graves' hyperthyroidism and ophthalmopathy. Overall study findings and caveats: Separation of ophthalmopathy from stable hyperthyroidism was achieved by a 13 V-J model.

This clonotype was counted many times. What it binds is not known. Using RNA transcripts as the source, TCR beta CDR3 regions were amplified. A first-round RT-PCR of the TCR CDR3 used the HTBI primer set. TCRdb fed the multiplex PCR reads into MiXCR, producing one record per CDR3 protein. The sample shows around 300,000 distinct CDR3 sequences, over 12% of them seen only once. V gave up 2 bases and J gave up 8 bases; unmatched junction bases: 8. The CDR3 has 14 amino acids. In germline, CDR1 is GTSNPN, CDR2 SVGIG (reference sequence). This chain connects TRBV30 to TRBJ1-4; TRBD1 matches at 7 bases. This TCR was sampled from a woman aged 45 to 65 with Graves' hyperthyroidism that later progressed to Graves' ophthalmopathy. Sample: blood. The CDR3 sequence is CAWSPRGREEKLFF. The CDR3 DNA reads TGTGCCTGGAGTCCCAGGGGGAGGGAGGAAAAACTGTTTTTT.